Below are 10 T cell receptor beta chains sequenced from a single sample in a study of monozygotic twins with inflammatory bowel disease. No DNA is given; TCRdb re-called the 5' RACE reads and lists each CDR3 protein once. The sample includes approximately 400,000 distinct CDR3 sequences. The specimen was blood. The receptors come from a human donor with ulcerative colitis or Crohn's disease, or a healthy co-twin of an affected twin (not recorded which).

The genes are TRBV29-1 and TRBJ2-7. CDR3 length equals 11 residues. Germline V gives CDR1 SQVTM, CDR2 ANQGSEA. Here the CDR3 reads CSVGEPYEQYF.

The gene calls are TRBV2 and TRBJ1-6; TCRdb gives TRBD1 as the D gene, but with no DNA this cannot be confirmed. CDR3 length: 15 residues. Per germline, CDR1 SNHLY and CDR2 FYNNEI. The CDR3 here is CASRQFSSYNSPLHF.

This chain links TRBV28 with TRBJ2-1; TCRdb's assignment of TRBD2 cannot be checked, as there is no DNA. Germline CDR1 reads MDHEN; CDR2 reads SYDVKM. This CDR3 contains 13 residues. CDR3 sequence reads: CASSSRRENEQFF.

The J gene is TRBJ2-5, the V gene TRBV11-2; there is no DNA to check the TCRdb D call of TRBD1. This CDR3 has 16 amino acids. CDR1 and CDR2 from the germline V gene are SGHAT and FQNNGV. The CDR3 sequence is CASSWPPTGAKETQYF.

The V and J genes are TRBV12-3 or TRBV12-4 and TRBJ1-3; TCRdb gives TRBD1 as the D gene, but with no DNA this cannot be confirmed. The CDR3 extends over 16 amino acids. The CDR3 reads CASSTGQGNSGNTIYF.

The V and J genes are TRBV10-2 and TRBJ2-3. The CDR3 totals 15 residues. The germline V gene has CDR1 WSHSY and CDR2 SAAADI. This CDR3 is CASSGSSLSTDTQYF.

The chain recombines TRBV5-5 with TRBJ2-2; checking the TCRdb D call of TRBD2 is not possible without DNA. Germline V gene data show CDR1 as SGHKS and CDR2 as YYEKEE (reference sequence). The CDR3 totals 15 residues. CDR3 protein: CASSLVGGAPGELFF.

The chain combines TRBV5-1 with TRBJ1-6; the D gene TCRdb calls, TRBD1, cannot be checked with no DNA. The germline V gene has CDR1 SGHRS and CDR2 YFSETQ. The CDR3 totals 16 residues. This chain's CDR3 is CASSSGDRGDNSPLHF.

The chain couples TRBV20-1 to TRBJ2-2; no DNA is available, so the TRBD1 call from TCRdb remains unchecked. The CDR3 has 16 amino acids. Germline V gene data show CDR1 as DFQATT and CDR2 as SNEGSKA (reference sequence). This chain's CDR3 is CSARDLSTGDTGELFF.

The chain couples TRBV5-5 to TRBJ1-1; TCRdb names TRBD1, which stays unverified in the absence of DNA. This CDR3 contains 13 residues. CDR1 and CDR2 (germline): SGHKS, YYEKEE (reference sequence). The CDR3 is CASRRTPNTEAFF. Full variable domain (missing parts from reference TRBV5-5 and TRBJ1-1): DAGVTQSPTHLIKTRGQQVTLRCSPISGHKSVSWYQQVLGQGPQFIFQYYEKEERGRGNFPDRFSARQFPNYSSELNVNALLLGDSALYLCASRRTPNTEAFFGQGTRLTVV.